This TCR beta chain was recovered during a study of T cells in localized non-small cell lung cancer. This CDR3 region has 10 residues. V dropped 4 bases and J dropped 3 bases, with 0 bases sitting between them. Germline CDR1 is KGHSH and CDR2 is LQKENI. The table came from immunoSEQ multiplex PCR; TCRdb's copy has only in-frame clones and leaves some out. This sample yields 40,000 to 55,000 clones, of which over 60% are seen a single time; roughly 4.9% belongs to the top ten. Study conclusions and caveats: Adjacent lung exhibited a median of 57 among the 100 most abundant tumor clones. Uninvolved adjacent lung had higher T cell clonality than tumor and all other tissues. There was an association of higher blood T cell density with longer overall survival.

This clone came up once. Its antigen is undetermined. This sequence joins TRBV18 and TRBJ2-5; D unclear. This sequence originates from a woman aged 40-69 years with stage II lung adenocarcinoma. The sequencing used PBMCs, collected before any cancer treatment. This chain's CDR3 is CASSQETQYF. The CDR3 DNA reads as TGTGCCAGCTCACAAGAGACCCAGTACTTC.